The 31 T cell receptor beta chains reported below all come from one sample, sequenced in a study of CD8 T cells in Susac syndrome. Random hexamers were used to reverse transcribe roughly 0.5 to 1 ug of RNA. A single record per CDR3 protein comes from TCRdb applying MiXCR to the immunoSEQ multiplex PCR reads. The sample has approximately 68,000 distinct CDR3 sequences, roughly 95% seen once. The specimen was CD8+ T cells from PBMCs. The source of these receptors is a human donor with multiple sclerosis.

The chain links TRBV27 to TRBJ2-3, with 7 bases matching TRBD2. Trimming cost V 2 bases and J 2 bases; bases outside gene matches: 13. Looked up from germline, CDR1 is MNHEY and CDR2 is SMNVEV (reference sequence). This CDR3 contains 18 residues. The CDR3 spells CASSLTGAGEVITDTQYF. The CDR3 coding sequence is TGTGCCAGCAGTTTAACCGGGGCGGGGGAAGTTATCACAGATACGCAGTATTTT.

The V and J genes are TRBV5-6 and TRBJ1-6, with 7 bases identical to TRBD1. The germline gives CDR1 SGHDT, CDR2 YYEEEE. V shed 4 bases and J 7 bases; nucleotides not matched to a gene: 8. CDR3 length equals 15 residues. The CDR3 region is CASSVWDRLNSPLHF. The CDR3 nucleotides read TGTGCCAGCAGCGTTTGGGACAGACTAAATTCACCCCTCCACTTT.

The rearrangement joins TRBV12-3 or TRBV12-4 to TRBJ2-5; 9 bases agree with TRBD2. This CDR3 is 14 amino acids long. CDR3 sequence: CASGASGIQETQYF. In DNA form, the CDR3 reads TGTGCTAGCGGGGCTAGCGGGATTCAAGAGACCCAGTACTTC.

The chain uses TRBV12-3 or TRBV12-4 and TRBJ1-1; maybe TRBD1 (5 bases). This CDR3 contains 12 residues. With 6 bases removed from V and 6 bases from J, the gap between germline ends came to 11 bases. CDR3 in amino acids: CASSLGAAEAFF. CDR3 DNA: TGTGCCAGCAGCCTCGGGGCGGCTGAAGCTTTCTTT.

This clonotype has just one count. The J gene is TRBJ1-2, the V gene TRBV27; weak D call: TRBD1 (6 bases). The germline V and J ends were trimmed by 5 bases and 6 bases, with 16 bases remaining between them. Germline V gives CDR1 MNHEY, CDR2 SMNVEV (reference sequence). This CDR3 has 14 residues. Here the CDR3 reads CASSGRTGYDGYTF. The CDR3, as DNA: TGTGCCAGCAGTGGTCGCACAGGGTACGATGGCTACACCTTC.

V and J are TRBV5-1 and TRBJ2-3; D is perhaps TRBD2 (5 bases). The CDR3 covers 13 residues. The V end lost 6 bases, the J end lost 2 bases, and 10 bases lay between the germline ends. Per germline, CDR1 SGHRS and CDR2 YFSETQ. Here the CDR3 DNA reads TGCGCCAGCACCCCCGGACTCACAGATACGCAGTATTTT. This translates into CASTPGLTDTQYF.

This chain joins TRBV9 and TRBJ1-5; D is uncertain. With 3 bases removed from V and 0 bases from J, the gap between germline ends came to 10 bases. This CDR3 region has 15 residues. The germline V gene encodes CDR1 SGDLS and CDR2 YYNGEE. The CDR3: CASSADGNSNQPQHF. CDR3 in DNA: TGTGCCAGCAGCGCGGACGGGAATAGCAATCAGCCCCAGCATTTT.

The chain links TRBV12-3 or TRBV12-4 to TRBJ1-1; TRBD1 might be the D (5 bases). V lost 6 bases, J lost 2 bases, and 7 bases lay in between. The CDR3 consists of 12 residues. The CDR3 DNA sequence: TGTGCCAGCAGGGGACTCAACACTGAAGCTTTCTTT. Translated, it gives CASRGLNTEAFF.

The chain carries TRBV18 and TRBJ1-2, with D perhaps TRBD1 (5 bases). V was cut by 0 bases and J by 3 bases, with 11 bases left in between. Germline-derived CDR1 and CDR2 are KGHSH and LQKENI. The CDR3 is made up of 15 amino acids. The DNA for the CDR3 is TGTGCCAGCTCACCACCGTCAGGGAGGGACTATGGCTACACCTTC. Translated, it gives CASSPPSGRDYGYTF.

The chain uses TRBV7-9 and TRBJ2-5, with 7 bases aligning to TRBD1. The CDR3 runs 14 residues. Germline V gene sequence: CDR1 SEHNR, CDR2 FQNEAQ (reference sequence). V lost 3 bases, J lost 3 bases, and 4 bases stayed unmatched. The CDR3 DNA reads TGTGCCAGCAGCTTGACAGGGATAGAAGAGACCCAGTACTTC. It encodes CASSLTGIEETQYF. The whole variable domain, filled in from reference TRBV7-9 and TRBJ2-5, reads DTGVSQNPRHKITKRGQNVTFRCDPISEHNRLYWYRQTLGQGPEFLTYFQNEAQLEKSRLLSDRFSAERPKGSFSTLEIQRTEQGDSAMYLCASSLTGIEETQYFGPGTRLLVL.

The chain recombines TRBV7-9 with TRBJ2-5; 7 bases line up with TRBD1. Germline V lookup: CDR1 SEHNR, CDR2 FQNEAQ (reference sequence). The CDR3 extends over 14 amino acids. The ends lost 5 bases at V and 5 bases at J; junction bases unmatched: 8. CDR3 sequence (DNA): TGTGCCAGCAGCCCCCAAGGGGGCCGGGAGACCCAGTACTTC. This codes for CASSPQGGRETQYF.

The chain couples TRBV5-1 to TRBJ2-5; D is perhaps TRBD1 or TRBD2 (5 bases each). The CDR3 is 16 residues long. Between the trimmed V and J ends, which lost 2 bases and 4 bases, there was a span of 18 bases. The germline gives CDR1 SGHRS, CDR2 YFSETQ. The CDR3 coding sequence is TGCGCCAGCAGCTTTTCCGCCACAGGAGGATTAGAGACCCAGTACTTC. Translating gives CASSFSATGGLETQYF.

This clonotype has a handful of counts. The chain couples TRBV5-4 to TRBJ1-1; possible D gene TRBD1, 5 bases. Per the germline V gene, CDR1 is SGHNT and CDR2 is YYREEE (reference sequence). This CDR3 is 12 amino acids long. V was cut by 0 bases and J by 7 bases, with 7 bases left in between. CDR3: CASSLGGVEAFF. The CDR3 DNA reads TGTGCCAGCAGCTTGGGGGGGGTTGAAGCTTTCTTT.

V usage is TRBV27 and J usage is TRBJ1-5; tentative D call: TRBD1 (6 bases). The germline V gene encodes CDR1 MNHEY and CDR2 SMNVEV (reference sequence). The CDR3 length is 14 residues. V was pared by 6 bases and J by 4 bases, with 13 bases between. The CDR3 sequence is CASRQGVSNQPQHF. As DNA, the CDR3 is TGTGCCAGCAGACAGGGAGTAAGTAATCAGCCCCAGCATTTT.

J is TRBJ1-5 and V is TRBV19; D gene uncertain. The length of the CDR3 is 13 residues. V dropped 3 bases and J dropped 7 bases, with 10 bases sitting between them. From germline, CDR1 is LNHDA and CDR2 SQIVND (reference sequence). The CDR3 region is CASSIQEGQPQHF. The CDR3 DNA is TGTGCCAGTAGTATCCAGGAGGGACAGCCCCAGCATTTT.

This chain connects TRBV6-2 or TRBV6-3 to TRBJ2-7; D perhaps matches TRBD2 (5 bases). The V gene's germline CDR1 is MNHEY and CDR2 SVGEGT. The CDR3 runs to 11 residues. Trimming stripped 8 bases from V and 5 bases from J, with 10 bases between. For the CDR3, the DNA is TGTGCCAGCGGTTTGGAGGACGAGCAGTACTTC. Its protein is CASGLEDEQYF.

CDR3 loop: CASSVAPGGAYEQYF. The CDR3 DNA reads TGTGCCAGCAGCGTAGCCCCAGGGGGCGCCTACGAGCAGTACTTC. This chain connects TRBV9 to TRBJ2-7, with 8 bases that match TRBD1. V trimming: 0 bases; J trimming: 2 bases; junction bases outside the gene matches: 4. From germline, CDR1 is SGDLS and CDR2 YYNGEE. The CDR3 totals 15 residues. The whole variable domain, remainder taken from reference TRBV9 and TRBJ2-7, is DSGVTQTPKHLITATGQRVTLRCSPRSGDLSVYWYQQSLDQGLQFLIQYYNGEERAKGNILERFSAQQFPDLHSELNLSSLELGDSALYFCASSVAPGGAYEQYFGPGTRLTVT.

The rearrangement joins TRBV27 to TRBJ1-1, with D tentatively TRBD1 (6 bases). This CDR3 spans 14 amino acids. Trimming took 0 bases from V and 3 from J, leaving 8 bases between them. The germline V gene encodes CDR1 MNHEY and CDR2 SMNVEV (reference sequence). Here the CDR3 DNA reads TGTGCCAGCAGTTTATCACCAGGGGACACTGAAGCTTTCTTT. Its protein is CASSLSPGDTEAFF.

This clonotype was found once. The chain employs TRBV19 and TRBJ1-1; D remains unclear. V shed 2 bases and J shed 2 bases, with 12 bases lying between them. Germline V gene sequence: CDR1 LNHDA, CDR2 SQIVND (reference sequence). The CDR3 consists of 15 residues. The CDR3 coding sequence is TGTGCCAGTAGTATAACCGGAGGATTAAACACTGAAGCTTTCTTT. Translated, it gives CASSITGGLNTEAFF.

The chain is built from TRBV7-9 and TRBJ2-7; D perhaps matches TRBD2 (5 bases). Germline lookup yields CDR1 SEHNR and CDR2 FQNEAQ (reference sequence). Trimming removed 4 bases at V and 2 bases at J, with 9 bases between. The CDR3 has 13 residues. The CDR3 coding sequence is TGTGCCAGCAGCTCCCCAGCGGCCTACGAGCAGTACTTC. It codes for CASSSPAAYEQYF.

The chain combines TRBV4-1 with TRBJ2-2, with 9 nucleotides matching TRBD1. V lost 8 bases, J lost 1 base, and 8 bases stayed unmatched. CDR3 length equals 16 residues. Looked up from germline, CDR1 is MGHRA and CDR2 is YSYEKL. CDR3 bases: TGCGCCAGCGGGGGGGCGGGACAGGGGAACACCGGGGAGCTGTTTTTT. Protein: CASGGAGQGNTGELFF.

The rearrangement uses TRBV3-1 and TRBJ2-7; a possible D gene is TRBD1 (5 bases). The V end was cut by 2 bases, the J end by 4 bases, with 15 bases between. Germline V gene lookup returns CDR1 LGHDT and CDR2 YNNKEL (reference sequence). The CDR3 has 15 residues. This CDR3 is CASSQKPTESYEQYF. The DNA of the CDR3 is TGTGCCAGCAGCCAAAAGCCGACAGAGTCTTACGAGCAGTACTTC.

V gene TRBV5-1 combines with J gene TRBJ1-1; D unresolved. This CDR3 comprises 16 residues. Germline V CDR1 and CDR2: SGHRS, YFSETQ. The V and J ends lost 0 bases and 0 bases respectively, with 12 bases between them. In nucleotides, the CDR3 is TGCGCCAGCAGCTTGGCCCCAGCACACATGAACACTGAAGCTTTCTTT. It yields the protein CASSLAPAHMNTEAFF.

The rearrangement links TRBV9 to TRBJ1-3; D is ambiguous. Germline CDR1 is SGDLS and CDR2 is YYNGEE. The CDR3 length is 15 residues. With 4 bases removed from V and 0 bases from J, the gap between germline ends came to 11 bases. Here the CDR3 DNA reads TGTGCCAGCAGCCCCGCGGGGTCCTCTGGAAACACCATATATTTT. It specifies CASSPAGSSGNTIYF.

The chain couples TRBV2 to TRBJ1-2, with 9 bases that match TRBD1. The V and J ends lost 6 bases and 13 bases, in that order; junction bases with no gene match: 9. The CDR3 consists of 12 residues. Germline V gene lookup returns CDR1 SNHLY and CDR2 FYNNEI. CDR3 DNA: TGTGCCAGCAGACCAGGGACAGGGATGGCCACCTTC. This gives the protein CASRPGTGMATF.

The chain carries TRBV7-6 and TRBJ1-2, with D tentatively TRBD1 (5 bases). CDR1 and CDR2 (germline): SGHVS, FNYEAQ. This CDR3 has 14 amino acids. Trimming cost V 5 bases and J 2 bases, with 12 bases left between them. The CDR3 region has the DNA TGTGCCAGCAGCCCGGGGGGGGAAAACTATGGCTACACCTTC. Translating gives CASSPGGENYGYTF.

This clonotype was recorded a few times. J is TRBJ2-7 and V is TRBV29-1; D gene ambiguous. The V gene lost 3 bases and the J gene lost 1 base, with 10 bases spanning the gap. CDR3 length equals 13 residues. Germline loops: CDR1 SQVTM, CDR2 ANQGSEA. The CDR3, as DNA: TGCAGCGTTGACGACCCCCAGTCCTACGAGCAGTACTTC. Its translation: CSVDDPQSYEQYF.

The V call is TRBV19, the J call TRBJ2-1; the D is unclear. The germline V gene encodes CDR1 LNHDA and CDR2 SQIVND (reference sequence). V lost 5 bases and J lost 0, with 14 bases in between. This CDR3 region has 16 residues. The CDR3 here is CASSFITRSSYNEQFF. DNA of the CDR3: TGTGCCAGTAGTTTTATTACTCGATCCTCCTACAATGAGCAGTTCTTC.

This chain uses TRBV5-6 with TRBJ2-5, with TRBD2 as a possible D gene (6 bases). The CDR3 contains 15 residues. Trimming left V 0 bases short and J 5 bases short, with 14 bases between. Per germline, CDR1 SGHDT and CDR2 YYEEEE. The CDR3 sequence: CASSLGEEEMETQYF. CDR3 bases: TGTGCCAGCAGCTTGGGGGAGGAGGAGATGGAGACCCAGTACTTC.

This chain links TRBV30 with TRBJ2-2, with D perhaps TRBD2 (5 bases). Per germline, CDR1 GTSNPN and CDR2 SVGIG (reference sequence). The length of the CDR3 is 11 residues. With 5 bases removed from V and 6 bases from J, the gap between germline ends came to 7 bases. DNA for the CDR3: TGTGCCTGGGGGGAGTCCGGGGAGCTGTTTTTT. Protein sequence: CAWGESGELFF.

The genes are TRBV27 and TRBJ2-7; 15 nucleotides line up with TRBD2. Trimming removed 2 bases from V and 4 bases from J; junction bases left unmatched: 3. From germline, CDR1 is MNHEY and CDR2 SMNVEV (reference sequence). The CDR3 runs 16 residues. The CDR3 is CASSLIGTSGRYEQYF. Here the CDR3 DNA reads TGTGCCAGCAGTTTAATTGGGACTAGCGGGAGGTACGAGCAGTACTTC.